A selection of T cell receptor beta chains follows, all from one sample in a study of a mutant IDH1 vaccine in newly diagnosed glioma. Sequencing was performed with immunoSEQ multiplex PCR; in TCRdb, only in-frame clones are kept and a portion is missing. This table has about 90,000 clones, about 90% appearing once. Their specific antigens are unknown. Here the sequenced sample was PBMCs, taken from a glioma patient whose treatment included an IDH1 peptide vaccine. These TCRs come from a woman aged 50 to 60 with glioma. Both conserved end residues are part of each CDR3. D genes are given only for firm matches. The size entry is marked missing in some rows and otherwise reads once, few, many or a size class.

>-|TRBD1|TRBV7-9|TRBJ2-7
TGTGCCAGCAGCTTAGTCCGGGGGACAGGGTTCCACGAGCAGTACTTC
CASSLVRGTGFHEQYF
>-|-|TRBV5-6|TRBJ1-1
TGTGCCAGCAGCACCAGGAAGAGGATCACTGAAGCTTTCTTT
CASSTRKRITEAFF
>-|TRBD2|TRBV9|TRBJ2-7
TGTGCCAGCAGCCCCATTAGACTAGCGGGACACGGGGAGCAGTACTTC
CASSPIRLAGHGEQYF
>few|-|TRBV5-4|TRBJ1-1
TGTGCCAGCAGCTCGGCCAGAGGATCCGCGAACACTGAAGCTTTCTTT
CASSSARGSANTEAFF
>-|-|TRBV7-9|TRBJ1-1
TGTGCCAGCAGCTCCGGAGGAGTCGTAGCTTTCTTT
CASSSGGVVAFF
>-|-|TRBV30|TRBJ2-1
TGTGCCTGGAGTGTAACAGGGGAGCAGTTCTTC
CAWSVTGEQFF
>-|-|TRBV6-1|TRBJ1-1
TGTGCCAGCAGCCCTGGCACGACCAACACTGAAGCTTTCTTT
CASSPGTTNTEAFF
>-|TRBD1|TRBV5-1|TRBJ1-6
TGCGCCAGCAGCGAACAGGGGGCCAATTCACCCCTCCACTTT
CASSEQGANSPLHF
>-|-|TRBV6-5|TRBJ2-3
TGTGCCAGCAGTTACACGGGACCTCAAGATACGCAGTATTTT
CASSYTGPQDTQYF
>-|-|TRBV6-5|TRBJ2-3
TGTGCCAGCAGAACAGGGTTCGCGGCAGATACGCAGTATTTT
CASRTGFAADTQYF
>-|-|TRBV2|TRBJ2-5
TGTGCCAGCAGTGGCCCAGACCACTTGTACCAAGAGACCCAGTACTTC
CASSGPDHLYQETQYF
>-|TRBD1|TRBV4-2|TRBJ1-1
TGTGCCAGCAGCCAGACAGGGGTGACTGAAGCTTTCTTT
CASSQTGVTEAFF
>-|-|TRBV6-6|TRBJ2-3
TGTGCCAGCAGTTATCAGGACAGTCGCACAGATACGCAGTATTTT
CASSYQDSRTDTQYF
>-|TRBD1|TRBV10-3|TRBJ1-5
TGTGCCATCAGTGAGGGACAGGGTTTGAAGCACAATCAGCCCCAGCATTTT
CAISEGQGLKHNQPQHF
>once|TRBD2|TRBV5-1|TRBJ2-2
TGCGCCAGCAGCTTTCAGCGGGAGACCACCGGGGAGCTGTTTTTT
CASSFQRETTGELFF
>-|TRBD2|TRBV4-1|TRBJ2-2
TGCGCCAGCAGCCAGCCTCTAGCGGGTTTAGGGACCGGGGAGCTGTTTTTT
CASSQPLAGLGTGELFF
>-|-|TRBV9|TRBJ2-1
TGTGCCAGCAGCGTTTCCGGGACCCGGGGCAATGAGCAGTTCTTC
CASSVSGTRGNEQFF
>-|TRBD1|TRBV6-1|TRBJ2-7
TGTGCCAGCAGCCCGGGACAGGGTCCCAACGAGCAGTACTTC
CASSPGQGPNEQYF
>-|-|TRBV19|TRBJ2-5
TGTGCCAGTAGTACCCCGGCCTTCCAAGAGACCCAGTACTTC
CASSTPAFQETQYF
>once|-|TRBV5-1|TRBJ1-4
TGCGCCAGCAGCCCTATAACACACTCACCATCTAATGAAAAACTGTTTTTT
CASSPITHSPSNEKLFF
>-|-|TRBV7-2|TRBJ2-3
TGTGCCAGCAGCTTAGTCCCCCGGCTCGAGGTGGTGTCAGATACGCAGTATTTT
CASSLVPRLEVVSDTQYF
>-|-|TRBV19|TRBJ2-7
TGTGCCAGTAGTATGGGACGGTATTCCTACGAGCAGTACTTC
CASSMGRYSYEQYF
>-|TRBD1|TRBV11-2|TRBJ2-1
TGTGCCAGCAGCTTTGGGGACAGCACGTTTTCTAAGTTCTTC
CASSFGDSTFSKFF
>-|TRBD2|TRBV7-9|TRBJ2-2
TGTGCCAGCAGCTTAAGGACTAGCGAGCGGGACACCGGGGAGCTGTTTTTT
CASSLRTSERDTGELFF
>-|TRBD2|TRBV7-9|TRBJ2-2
TGTGCCAGCAGCTTGGGACTAGCGGCCACCGGGGAGCTGTTTTTT
CASSLGLAATGELFF
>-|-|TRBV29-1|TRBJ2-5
TGCAGCGTCGATCCCGGGATAGAGACCCAGTACTTC
CSVDPGIETQYF
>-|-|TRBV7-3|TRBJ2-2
TGTGCCAGCAGACCACAGGGAACCGGGGAGCTGTTTTTT
CASRPQGTGELFF
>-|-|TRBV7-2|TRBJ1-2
TGTGCCAGCAGGAACAGGGCCCTTAGCTATGGCTACACCTTC
CASRNRALSYGYTF
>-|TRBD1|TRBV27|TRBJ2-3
TGTGCCAGCAGTTTCGGACAGGGAATATTTTCAGATACGCAGTATTTT
CASSFGQGIFSDTQYF
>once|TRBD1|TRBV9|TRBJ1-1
TGTGCCAGCAGCGTGCCCCGGACAGGGGAGGGCACTGAAGCTTTCTTT
CASSVPRTGEGTEAFF
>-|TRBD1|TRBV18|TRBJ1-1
TGTGCCAGCTCGCGGGACAGATCCATGAACACTGAAGCTTTCTTT
CASSRDRSMNTEAFF
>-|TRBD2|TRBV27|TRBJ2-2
TGTGCCAGCAGTTTACTGCGGGAGACCGGGGAGCTGTTTTTT
CASSLLRETGELFF
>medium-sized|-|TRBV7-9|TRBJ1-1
TGTGCCAGCAGCTCCAGGGGCCCCACTGAAGCTTTCTTT
CASSSRGPTEAFF
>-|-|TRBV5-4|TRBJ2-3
TGTGCCAGCAGCTTGGCGGGAGTTAGGGATACGCAGTATTTT
CASSLAGVRDTQYF
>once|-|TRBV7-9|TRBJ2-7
TGTGCCAGCAGCTCTCCCGGCAGGGTAGCCTACGAGCAGTACTTC
CASSSPGRVAYEQYF
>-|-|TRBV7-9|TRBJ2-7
TGTGCCAGCAGCCCGCCGACAGGTTCCTACGAGCAGTACTTC
CASSPPTGSYEQYF
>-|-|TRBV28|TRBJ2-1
TGTGCCAGCACCCCAATCGCCTCCCCACATGAGCAGTTCTTC
CASTPIASPHEQFF
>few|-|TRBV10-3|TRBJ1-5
TGTGCCATCAGTTACGACAGCAATCAGCCCCAGCATTTT
CAISYDSNQPQHF
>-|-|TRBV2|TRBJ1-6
TGTGCCAGCAGTGAAAGGGCAGATAATTCACCCCTCCACTTT
CASSERADNSPLHF
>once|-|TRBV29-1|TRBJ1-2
TGCAGCGTTGAAGGAAAGGGGCTAAGCGATGGCTACACCTTC
CSVEGKGLSDGYTF
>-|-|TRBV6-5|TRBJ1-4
TGTGCCAGCAGTTACTCTGCGGGGGCAACTAATGAAAAACTGTTTTTT
CASSYSAGATNEKLFF
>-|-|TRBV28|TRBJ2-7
TGTGCCAGCAGTCCCGGGGGCCTCTACGAGCAGTACTTC
CASSPGGLYEQYF
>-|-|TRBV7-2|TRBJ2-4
TGTGCCAGCAGCTTAGATGTCCGGACGGGCATTCAGTACTTC
CASSLDVRTGIQYF
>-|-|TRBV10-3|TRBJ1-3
TGTGCCTCTTACCCGGGCAAATCTGGAAACACCATATATTTT
CASYPGKSGNTIYF
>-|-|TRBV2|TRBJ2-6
TGTGCCAGCAGTGATGAGGGCTCTGGGGCCAACGTCCTGACTTTC
CASSDEGSGANVLTF
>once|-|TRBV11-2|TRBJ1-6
TGTGCCAGCAGCTTAGATTTGACAGTCGTTAATTCACCCCTCCACTTT
CASSLDLTVVNSPLHF
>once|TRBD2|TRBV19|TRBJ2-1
TGTGCCAGTAGCAGAGCCGGGACTAGCGGCTACAATGAGCAGTTCTTC
CASSRAGTSGYNEQFF
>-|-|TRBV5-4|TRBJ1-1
TGTGCCAGCAGCTTAGGAGGGTCACTAAGAACTGAAGCTTTCTTT
CASSLGGSLRTEAFF
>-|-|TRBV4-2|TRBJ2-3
TGTGCCAGCAGCCCACTGACAGGACGTGCGGATACGCAGTATTTT
CASSPLTGRADTQYF
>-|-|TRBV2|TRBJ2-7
TGTGCCAGCAGATCGGGACTTTTGAACTTC
CASRSGLLNF
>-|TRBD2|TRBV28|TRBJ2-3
TGTGCCAGCAGTTTATCACTAGCGGGTAGCACAGATACGCAGTATTTT
CASSLSLAGSTDTQYF
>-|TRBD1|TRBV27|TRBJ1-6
TGTGCCAGCAGTCTCTTACCGGGACAGGGGGTAGAAAAGGCCCTCCACTTT
CASSLLPGQGVEKALHF
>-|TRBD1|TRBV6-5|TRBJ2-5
TGTGCCAGCAGTGGGACAGGGGAAGAGACCCAGTACTTC
CASSGTGEETQYF
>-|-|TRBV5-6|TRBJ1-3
TGTGCCAGCAGCGCCCGGGACACCTCTGGAAACACCATATATTTT
CASSARDTSGNTIYF
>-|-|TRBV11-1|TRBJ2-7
TGTGCCAGCAAGGGCGGAAGATCCGCTGACGAGCAGTACTTC
CASKGGRSADEQYF